The rows below give T cell receptor beta chains drawn from one sample of a study of CD8 T cells in ankylosing spondylitis. MiXCR, applied by TCRdb to the 5' RACE reads, yields one record per CDR3 protein. The table includes about 800,000 distinct CDR3 sequences, about an eighth detected once. Sequences were obtained from blood, either unsorted or a sorted T cell fraction (not recorded which). Receptor source: a male donor with ankylosing spondylitis. Each CDR3 is given with its conserved first and last residue. D genes are given only for firm matches. Only part of the rows carry a size: once, few, many, or a class if the clone is expanded.

cdr3_aa,cdr3_nt,j_call,v_call,clone_size,d_call
CASSLVLAGTGAQYF,TGTGCCAGCAGTTTAGTTTTAGCGGGTACGGGGGCCCAGTACTTC,TRBJ2-5,TRBV12-3/TRBV12-4,NA,TRBD2
CASSLALSSGNTIYF,TGTGCCAGCAGCTTAGCCCTGAGCTCTGGAAACACCATATATTTT,TRBJ1-3,TRBV7-8,few,NA
CASSPGTAVITQYF,TGTGCCAGCAGCCCCGGGACTGCCGTTATCACGCAGTATTTT,TRBJ2-3,TRBV7-2,NA,NA
CASSVGEWAKNTEAFF,TGTGCCAGTAGTGTGGGCGAGTGGGCAAAGAACACTGAAGCTTTCTTT,TRBJ1-1,TRBV19,many,NA
CAAKPGTLNEQFF,TGTGCCGCCAAGCCGGGGACCCTCAATGAGCAGTTCTTC,TRBJ2-1,TRBV10-3,few,NA
CSAREGSSPYYEQYF,TGCAGTGCTAGAGAGGGCAGCAGCCCATACTACGAGCAGTACTTC,TRBJ2-7,TRBV20-1,NA,NA
CSARRGFYPSYEQYF,TGCAGTGCTAGACGGGGATTCTATCCTTCCTACGAGCAGTACTTC,TRBJ2-7,TRBV20-1,NA,NA
CASSLVAPGSSPLHF,TGCGCCAGCAGCTTGGTAGCTCCGGGTAGTTCACCCCTCCACTTT,TRBJ1-6,TRBV5-1,many,NA
CASSLDAHNEQFF,TGTGCCAGCAGCTTAGATGCCCACAATGAGCAGTTCTTC,TRBJ2-1,TRBV11-2,NA,NA
CSAREGGSNQPQHF,TGCAGTGCTAGAGAGGGGGGGAGCAATCAGCCCCAGCATTTT,TRBJ1-5,TRBV20-1,many,NA
CSVERYRGNTEAFF,TGCAGCGTTGAAAGGTACAGGGGGAACACTGAAGCTTTCTTT,TRBJ1-1,TRBV29-1,few,TRBD1
CASSSGPVLAGASYEQYF,TGCGCCAGCAGCTCCGGTCCGGTACTAGCGGGGGCCTCCTACGAGCAGTACTTC,TRBJ2-7,TRBV5-1,NA,TRBD2
CASRLPGPNTEAFF,TGTGCCAGCAGGCTTCCGGGTCCTAACACTGAAGCTTTCTTT,TRBJ1-1,TRBV7-9,NA,NA
CSVFTRTGTETQYF,TGCAGTGTTTTCACTCGGACAGGGACGGAGACCCAGTACTTC,TRBJ2-5,TRBV20-1,many,TRBD1
CSVPAVAGYNEQFF,TGCAGCGTCCCCGCGGTAGCGGGCTACAATGAGCAGTTCTTC,TRBJ2-1,TRBV29-1,many,TRBD2
CASRTGTESSYEQYF,TGTGCCAGCAGAACCGGGACGGAGAGCTCCTACGAGCAGTACTTC,TRBJ2-7,TRBV6-1,NA,NA
CSANHLAIAGNEQFF,TGCAGTGCTAATCACCTGGCGATCGCGGGGAATGAGCAGTTCTTC,TRBJ2-1,TRBV20-1,NA,NA
CASIGRGRGPSYEQYF,TGTGCCAGCATTGGGAGGGGACGAGGACCCTCCTACGAGCAGTACTTC,TRBJ2-7,TRBV28,NA,TRBD2
CASSTLLWGALGGYTF,TGTGCCAGCAGCACCCTTCTGTGGGGGGCTTTGGGAGGCTACACCTTC,TRBJ1-2,TRBV7-2,few,NA
CASEDRYLTSSYNEQFF,TGTGCCAGCGAGGACAGGTACTTAACAAGCTCCTACAATGAGCAGTTCTTC,TRBJ2-1,TRBV18,few,TRBD1
CSAPPEGVDTQYF,TGCAGTGCTCCGCCCGAGGGGGTGGATACGCAGTATTTT,TRBJ2-3,TRBV20-1,many,NA
CASSLWGNNQPQHF,TGTGCCAGCAGCCTGTGGGGAAACAATCAGCCCCAGCATTTT,TRBJ1-5,TRBV3-1,NA,NA
CASSPHPGQGKDTQYF,TGTGCCAGCAGCCCTCATCCGGGACAGGGGAAAGATACGCAGTATTTT,TRBJ2-3,TRBV9,NA,TRBD1
CAMSPQGDDGYTF,TGCGCCATGTCGCCGCAGGGGGACGATGGCTACACCTTC,TRBJ1-2,TRBV10-2,NA,TRBD1
CASSPGPLGDTQYF,TGCGCCAGCAGCCCCGGACCCTTGGGGGATACGCAGTATTTT,TRBJ2-3,TRBV5-1,many,NA
CASSVDGWSAYEQYF,TGTGCCAGCAGCGTAGATGGATGGAGCGCCTACGAGCAGTACTTC,TRBJ2-7,TRBV9,NA,NA
CATRGVGTGNQPQHF,TGTGCCACCAGGGGAGTTGGGACAGGGAATCAGCCCCAGCATTTT,TRBJ1-5,TRBV15,many,TRBD1
CASSLETTSYEQYF,TGTGCCAGCAGTTTGGAAACTACATCCTACGAGCAGTACTTC,TRBJ2-7,TRBV5-6,few,NA
CSAASGRPFSTDTQYF,TGCAGTGCCGCTAGCGGGAGGCCATTTAGCACAGATACGCAGTATTTT,TRBJ2-3,TRBV20-1,many,TRBD2
CSAGIAGGYEQYF,TGCAGTGCTGGAATAGCGGGAGGGTACGAGCAGTACTTC,TRBJ2-7,TRBV20-1,NA,TRBD2
CSAFGGAGLEQYF,TGCAGCGCTTTCGGGGGGGCCGGTCTCGAGCAGTACTTC,TRBJ2-7,TRBV29-1,few,TRBD2
CSARQGVREQYF,TGCAGTGCTCGACAAGGGGTCCGCGAGCAGTACTTC,TRBJ2-7,TRBV20-1,few,NA
CASSSLWETPGTEAFF,TGCGCCAGCAGCTCCTTGTGGGAAACTCCGGGCACTGAAGCTTTCTTT,TRBJ1-1,TRBV5-1,few,NA
CASSKWTGTGAEAFF,TGTGCCAGCAGTAAGTGGACAGGGACGGGGGCTGAAGCTTTCTTT,TRBJ1-1,TRBV6-1,NA,TRBD1
CASSYSTSWEQYF,TGTGCCAGCAGTTACTCGACCAGCTGGGAGCAGTACTTC,TRBJ2-7,TRBV6-5,many,NA
CSAPLWRSASGNYEQYF,TGCAGTGCTCCTTTATGGAGGTCGGCTAGCGGGAACTACGAGCAGTACTTC,TRBJ2-7,TRBV20-1,few,TRBD2
CASSPSRGANTEAFF,TGCGCCAGCAGCCCTAGCAGGGGGGCGAACACTGAAGCTTTCTTT,TRBJ1-1,TRBV5-1,many,TRBD1
CASSFGDRGVYGYTF,TGCGCCAGCAGCTTTGGCGACAGGGGGGTCTATGGCTACACCTTC,TRBJ1-2,TRBV5-1,few,TRBD1
CASSQGDRGDGEKLFF,TGCGCCAGCAGCCAAGGGGACCGGGGGGATGGGGAAAAACTGTTTTTT,TRBJ1-4,TRBV4-1,few,NA
CASSPRTAIQETQYF,TGTGCCAGCAGTCCCAGGACAGCGATACAAGAGACCCAGTACTTC,TRBJ2-5,TRBV25-1,NA,NA
CSVDLTPGQGNTEAFF,TGCAGCGTTGACCTCACTCCGGGACAGGGAAACACTGAAGCTTTCTTT,TRBJ1-1,TRBV29-1,NA,TRBD1
CASSRFPGGNQPQHF,TGCGCCAGCAGCCGGTTTCCGGGGGGCAATCAGCCCCAGCATTTT,TRBJ1-5,TRBV5-1,few,NA
CASSYSLRGGEQYF,TGTGCCAGCAGTTACTCGCTCAGGGGTGGCGAGCAGTACTTC,TRBJ2-7,TRBV6-5,NA,NA
CASSQGTLGETQYF,TGTGCCAGCAGCCAGGGTACGTTAGGCGAGACCCAGTACTTC,TRBJ2-5,TRBV7-9,few,NA
CSANTGPLNTEAFF,TGCAGTGCTAATACGGGACCGTTGAACACTGAAGCTTTCTTT,TRBJ1-1,TRBV20-1,NA,NA
CASSSGSFVSNEKLFF,TGTGCCAGCAGCTCGGGATCGTTTGTGTCTAATGAAAAACTGTTTTTT,TRBJ1-4,TRBV7-2,NA,NA
CASSQVGWDIQYF,TGCGCCAGCAGCCAAGTGGGGTGGGACATTCAGTACTTC,TRBJ2-4,TRBV4-1,NA,NA
CASSSARRISGNTIYF,TGTGCCAGCAGCTCAGCGCGACGGATCTCTGGAAACACCATATATTTT,TRBJ1-3,TRBV5-6,NA,NA
CASSSRRAEQYF,TGTGCCAGCAGTTCTAGGCGGGCCGAGCAGTACTTC,TRBJ2-7,TRBV6-5,few,NA
CASSEGRISYEQYF,TGTGCCAGCAGTGAAGGGAGGATCAGCTACGAGCAGTACTTC,TRBJ2-7,TRBV6-1,many,NA